These 27 T cell receptor beta chains share one sample of origin, sequenced in a study of blood T cell repertoires in COVID-19. This table comes from immunoSEQ multiplex PCR, and its TCRdb copy is limited to in-frame clones, with some not included. The top ten hold about 6.5% of the sample, which has approximately 360,000 clones, around 90% seen once. Sequences were obtained from peripheral blood. Every receptor here comes from a man between 18 and 29 years old with active or convalescent COVID-19.

The gene calls are TRBV11-2 and TRBJ2-7; 7 bases agree with TRBD2. The germline V gene has CDR1 SGHAT and CDR2 FQNNGV. V gave up 7 bases and J gave up 2 bases; unmatched junction bases: 11. The CDR3 runs 15 residues. This chain's CDR3 is CASIPELARTYEQYF. Written as DNA, the CDR3 is TGTGCCAGCATCCCTGAACTAGCGAGGACCTACGAGCAGTACTTC.

The chain recombines TRBV4-1 with TRBJ1-1; D unclear. CDR3 length: 14 residues. Germline V CDR1 and CDR2: MGHRA, YSYEKL. The V and J ends lost 0 bases and 2 bases respectively, with 7 bases between them. CDR3 amino acids: CASSQEFSNTEAFF. CDR3 nucleotide sequence: TGCGCCAGCAGCCAAGAGTTTTCTAACACTGAAGCTTTCTTT.

This clone was counted a few times. This chain uses TRBV5-4 with TRBJ2-1, with TRBD1 identical over 7 bases. The CDR3 has 15 amino acids. Trimming removed 4 bases from V and 2 bases from J; junction bases left unmatched: 6. Germline-derived CDR1 and CDR2 are SGHNT and YYREEE (reference sequence). CDR3 bases: TGTGCCAGCAGCCGTTCCGGGACAGCCTACAATGAGCAGTTCTTC. Its protein product is CASSRSGTAYNEQFF.

The rearrangement joins TRBV7-2 to TRBJ2-3; 10 bases line up with TRBD2. The V and J ends lost 4 bases and 2 bases, in that order; junction bases with no gene match: 9. The CDR3 contains 17 residues. Germline values: CDR1 SGHTA, CDR2 FQGNSA. In nucleotides, the CDR3 is TGTGCCAGCAGCTCTCCCGGGACTAGCGTCCCCACAGATACGCAGTATTTT. Encoded protein: CASSSPGTSVPTDTQYF.

As for this clone: This sample includes further DNA sequences coding for the same CDR3. The chain combines TRBV6-5 with TRBJ1-2; a weak D match, TRBD1 (6 bases). V lost 0 bases, J lost 4 bases, and 9 bases lay in between. Germline loops: CDR1 MNHEY, CDR2 SVGAGI. This CDR3 comprises 14 residues. The CDR3: CASSYSGRGYGYTF. CDR3 bases: TGTGCCAGCAGTTACTCGGGCAGGGGCTATGGCTACACCTTC.

The chain joins TRBV5-1 to TRBJ1-1; 9 positions agree with TRBD1. The germline gives CDR1 SGHRS, CDR2 YFSETQ. With V trimmed by 3 bases and J by 4 bases, 1 base remained unmatched. The CDR3 contains 13 residues. CDR3 in DNA: TGCGCCAGCAGCTGGGGACAGGGCACTGAAGCTTTCTTT. This encodes CASSWGQGTEAFF.

On this clone itself: Distinct nucleotide sequences in the sample also encode this CDR3. V gene TRBV29-1 combines with J gene TRBJ1-1; the match to TRBD1 covers 7 bases. Germline CDR1 is SQVTM and CDR2 is ANQGSEA. The CDR3 runs to 12 residues. The J segment lost 1 base and the V segment lost 6 bases, leaving 2 bases of the junction unmatched. CDR3 coding DNA: TGCAGCGTCCACAGGGGGAACACTGAAGCTTTCTTT. This gives the protein CSVHRGNTEAFF.

The chain carries TRBV11-2 and TRBJ1-5, with TRBD1 matching over 9 bases. J gave up 1 base and V 4 bases, and 5 bases lay outside the gene matches. Germline CDR1 is SGHAT and CDR2 is FQNNGV. There are 16 residues in the CDR3. The CDR3 region is CASSYRQGGSNQPQHF. In DNA, the CDR3 is TGTGCCAGCAGCTACAGACAGGGGGGAAGCAATCAGCCCCAGCATTTT.

This chain connects TRBV6-2 or TRBV6-3 to TRBJ2-5; D is unresolved. The germline CDR1 and CDR2 sequences are MNHEY and SVGEGT. The V gene lost 6 bases and the J gene lost 2 bases, with 10 bases spanning the gap. This CDR3 is built from 13 residues. The CDR3 DNA reads TGTGCCAGCAGCAAGAGAATTCAAGAGACCCAGTACTTC. Its protein product is CASSKRIQETQYF.

The V call is TRBV27, the J call TRBJ2-1; TRBD2 aligns across 7 bases. Trimming cost V 11 bases and J 3 bases; bases outside gene matches: 10. The CDR3 contains 14 residues. CDR1 and CDR2 (germline): MNHEY, SMNVEV (reference sequence). CDR3 in DNA: TGTGCCTGCCCGGGGAGGGGAGGCTACAATGAGCAGTTCTTC. This encodes CACPGRGGYNEQFF.

This sequence joins TRBV7-3 and TRBJ1-1; tentative D call: TRBD1 (5 bases). V lost 3 bases to trimming and J lost 0 bases, with 17 bases between them. Looked up from germline, CDR1 is SGHTA and CDR2 is FQGTGA. The CDR3 consists of 17 residues. The CDR3 is CASSLITLGLMNTEAFF. As DNA, the CDR3 is TGTGCCAGCAGCTTGATAACCCTGGGACTGATGAACACTGAAGCTTTCTTT.

This rearrangement joins TRBV28 to TRBJ2-3, with 8 bases matching TRBD2. The CDR3 loop spans 16 amino acids. Germline CDR1 reads MDHEN; CDR2 reads SYDVKM. J gave up 1 base and V 5 bases, and 8 bases lay outside the gene matches. CDR3 in amino acids: CASSIQRGGRTDTQYF. For the CDR3, the DNA is TGTGCCAGCAGTATCCAACGGGGGGGCCGCACAGATACGCAGTATTTT.

Note on this clone: The germline gene is not matched at one end of the junction; a read error may be the cause. V is TRBV28 and J is TRBJ1-2, with 8 bases that match TRBD1. In germline, CDR1 is MDHEN, CDR2 SYDVKM. The CDR3 loop spans 15 amino acids. CDR3 sequence (DNA): TGCGCCAGCAGTTCGTGGGGACAGGTTTTTTTAGGCTACACCTTC. Translated: CASSSWGQVFLGYTF.

A single count supports this clone. This chain links TRBV27 with TRBJ2-7; tentative D call: TRBD1 (6 bases). Looked up from germline, CDR1 is MNHEY and CDR2 is SMNVEV (reference sequence). The CDR3 totals 13 residues. V lost 10 bases, J lost 1 base, and 14 bases lay in between. CDR3 sequence: CATDDRCSYEQYF. In DNA form, the CDR3 reads TGTGCCACCGATGACAGGTGTTCCTACGAGCAGTACTTC.

This chain links TRBV9 with TRBJ1-2, with 7 bases matching TRBD1. This CDR3 has 15 residues. V trimming: 4 bases; J trimming: 2 bases; junction bases outside the gene matches: 8. Germline-derived CDR1 and CDR2 are SGDLS and YYNGEE. Here the CDR3 DNA reads TGTGCCAGCAGCTACCGGGACAGCGGAAACTATGGCTACACCTTC. Residues: CASSYRDSGNYGYTF.

The CDR3 reads CASSSSAGDNEQFF. The CDR3 nucleotides are TGCGCCAGCAGCTCATCGGCGGGGGACAATGAGCAGTTCTTC. J is TRBJ2-1 and V is TRBV5-1; 7 bases agree with TRBD2. This CDR3 is built from 14 residues. V gave up 3 bases and J gave up 5 bases; unmatched junction bases: 5. CDR1 is SGHRS and CDR2 is YFSETQ in the germline V gene. The complete variable domain, with remaining parts taken from reference TRBV5-1 and TRBJ2-1, reads KAGVTQTPRYLIKTRGQQVTLSCSPISGHRSVSWYQQTPGQGLQFLFEYFSETQRNKGNFPGRFSGRQFSNSRSEMNVSTLELGDSALYLCASSSSAGDNEQFFGPGTRLTVL.

The rearrangement links TRBV5-1 to TRBJ1-2; no clear D. Deletions cut 5 bases from V and 8 bases from J, with 16 bases between. Germline V CDR1 and CDR2: SGHRS, YFSETQ. The CDR3 is 13 residues long. The CDR3 sequence: CASSGLPPSGYTF. The CDR3 nucleotides read TGCGCCAGCAGTGGACTCCCGCCGTCGGGCTACACCTTC.

The chain employs TRBV28 and TRBJ1-2; 9 bases line up with TRBD1. Germline V gives CDR1 MDHEN, CDR2 SYDVKM. This CDR3 spans 15 amino acids. With V trimmed by 10 bases and J by 3 bases, 12 bases remained unmatched. The CDR3 here is CATIQGQGKHYGYTF. For the CDR3, the DNA is TGTGCCACGATCCAGGGACAGGGTAAACACTATGGCTACACCTTC.

The chain couples TRBV27 to TRBJ2-7; 7 bases are shared with TRBD1. With 7 bases clipped from V and 1 base from J, the junction kept 10 bases outside the gene matches. Germline V gene data show CDR1 as MNHEY and CDR2 as SMNVEV (reference sequence). CDR3 length: 15 residues. The CDR3, as DNA: TGTGCCAGCACCCCCAACAGGGGTTCTTCCTACGAGCAGTACTTC. Translation gives CASTPNRGSSYEQYF.

V gene TRBV10-1 combines with J gene TRBJ1-3; TRBD1 aligns across 7 bases. CDR3 length: 17 amino acids. V trimming: 3 bases; J trimming: 5 bases; junction bases outside the gene matches: 13. Germline V gene sequence: CDR1 WNHNN, CDR2 SYGVQD (reference sequence). CDR3 bases: TGCGCCAGCAGTGAAGTTGATAGTAGGGGGCGTAGAAACACCATATATTTT. Protein sequence: CASSEVDSRGRRNTIYF.

The chain carries TRBV15 and TRBJ1-3, with TRBD1 matching over 11 bases. Trimming took 5 bases from V and 1 from J; bases not matched to a gene: 7. Germline V gene lookup returns CDR1 LNHNV and CDR2 YYDKDF (reference sequence). The CDR3 spans 17 residues. The CDR3 spells CATSARDRGISGNTIYF. CDR3 DNA sequence: TGTGCCACCAGCGCCCGGGACAGGGGGATTTCTGGAAACACCATATATTTT. The variable domain in full, completed from reference TRBV15 and TRBJ1-3, reads DAMVIQNPRYQVTQFGKPVTLSCSQTLNHNVMYWYQQKSSQAPKLLFHYYDKDFNNEADTPDNFQSRRPNTSFCFLDIRSPGLGDTAMYLCATSARDRGISGNTIYFGEGSWLTVV.

This clone occurred once. CDR3 DNA sequence: TGTGCCAGCAGTTTTGTCGGTCAGGGCGATAAGCCCCAGCATTTT. This codes for CASSFVGQGDKPQHF. The chain is built from TRBV27 and TRBJ1-5; a weak D match, TRBD1 (5 bases). The V and J ends lost 3 bases and 8 bases respectively, with 17 bases between them. Germline lookup yields CDR1 MNHEY and CDR2 SMNVEV (reference sequence). The CDR3 covers 15 residues.

The chain carries TRBV27 and TRBJ2-1, with 9 bases that match TRBD2. V lost 1 base to trimming and J lost 6 bases; unmatched junction nucleotides: 10. The CDR3 extends over 17 amino acids. Germline V lookup: CDR1 MNHEY, CDR2 SMNVEV (reference sequence). In DNA form, the CDR3 reads TGTGCCAGCAGTTTATTGGCGGGCGGGGGGGGCCCCAATGAGCAGTTCTTC. Protein: CASSLLAGGGGPNEQFF.

The chain employs TRBV19 and TRBJ2-5; 9 bases agree with TRBD2. With 3 bases clipped from V and 5 bases from J, the junction kept 10 bases outside the gene matches. The CDR3 covers 16 residues. Germline V gene data show CDR1 as LNHDA and CDR2 as SQIVND (reference sequence). The chain's CDR3 is CASSIKGSGRAETQYF. The CDR3 DNA reads TGTGCCAGTAGTATTAAAGGTAGCGGGAGAGCGGAGACCCAGTACTTC.

This rearrangement joins TRBV6-2 or TRBV6-3 to TRBJ2-7; TRBD1 matches at 11 bases. Germline CDR1 MNHEY, CDR2 SVGEGT. This CDR3 region has 15 residues. Unmatched junction bases numbered 9, after V lost 6 bases and J lost 5 bases. The CDR3 DNA sequence: TGTGCCAGCAGCTGGGACCGGGACAGGGGGAACGAGCAGTACTTC. Translation gives CASSWDRDRGNEQYF.

This sequence joins TRBV11-3 and TRBJ1-1, with 7 bases lining up with TRBD1. V lost 5 bases and J lost 7; bases outside the gene matches: 13. CDR1 and CDR2 from the germline V gene are SGHNT and YENEEA. The CDR3 runs to 15 residues. CDR3 nucleotide sequence: TGTGCCAGCAGCCCTAGAGGGGGCAGTTCAGGTGAAGCTTTCTTT. It is translated as CASSPRGGSSGEAFF.

Ten or more counts support this clone. This chain links TRBV27 with TRBJ2-7; maybe TRBD2 (6 bases). The germline V gene encodes CDR1 MNHEY and CDR2 SMNVEV (reference sequence). This CDR3 comprises 15 residues. V lost 5 bases, J lost 4 bases, and 18 bases lay in between. The CDR3 bases are TGTGCCAGCAGTCTCAACGCCGGGACTGCATACGAGCAGTACTTC. Translated: CASSLNAGTAYEQYF.